This T cell receptor (beta chain) was recovered during a study of cytomegalovirus exposure and HLA in healthy donors. The PCR had 60 Vbeta and 13 Jbeta primers. TCRdb's copy holds only in-frame clones and misses some; the assay was immunoSEQ multiplex PCR. The sample lists more than 85,000 clones, about 76% occurring once. As concerns this clone: Its matching antigen is unknown.

This CDR3 spans 15 amino acids. V was shortened by 1 base and J by 3 bases, with 11 bases between the two germline ends. Germline CDR1 is KGHSH and CDR2 is LQKENI. Whole-study findings and limits: The records held CMV serostatus as the only immune exposure information. Diagnosis of cytomegalovirus status made by the classifier reportedly showed high specificity and sensitivity.

Sequenced: PBMCs. The J gene is TRBJ2-3, the V gene TRBV18; D perhaps matches TRBD2 (6 bases). The receptor was isolated from a woman aged 25 to 39 in good health and CMV-seronegative. Written as DNA, the CDR3 is TGTGCCAGCTCACCACGGCCAGGAGGGACAGATACGCAGTATTTT. Encoded protein: CASSPRPGGTDTQYF.